The TCR beta chain under discussion was sequenced for a study of blood T cell repertoires in COVID-19 (dated by TCRdb to the early 2020s). In terms of the full investigation: The collaborator samples originated in the United States, Italy and Spain and spanned the acute and convalescent phases of COVID-19. The prospective study material was composed of cDNA or gDNA derived from T cells, B-cell-depleted T cells, or PBMCs. Deeply sampled blood TCRbeta repertoires from subjects exposed to, actively infected with, or recovered from COVID-19 were included in the dataset. The repertoires were made available in a free public database intended to serve as a resource for research on the immune response to SARS-CoV-2. The samples were drawn from two sources: the first 160 participants of the ongoing ImmuneRACE study, and 1,200 or so subjects contributed by 6 global collaborators. Nearly every sample came with metadata listing a de-identified subject ID, COVID-19 status, age in years and sex. Where HLA class I and class II types were available, the types were taken from metadata supplied by the sample provider, not from assay-based typing. Broader findings and caveats from the paper: Clinical and demographic metadata were provided uncurated, with the amount varying by source and participant.

The immunoSEQ Assay, a bias-controlled multiplex PCR, was used to amplify TCRbeta CDR3 regions from genomic DNA. Per the authors' processing: Nucleated cell counts per sample were estimated from amplification of reference gene primers within the assay. To quantify the absolute abundance of each unique TCRbeta CDR3 rearrangement, sequence reads were collapsed and filtered. For each sample, productive Simpson clonality was calculated as the square root of Simpson's diversity index over productive rearrangements. TCRdb stores this immuneACCESS table with in-frame sequences only. Part of the clones is absent; in the studies checked, under half of the shortfall reflects unresolved V genes, and no reason is known for the rest. The V and J calls and clone size come from that table; D and trimming were worked out from the DNA. Present in this sample are more than 100,000 clones, approximately 89% of which were seen just once. Together, the top ten hold approximately 3.3% of the sample.

Measured from the cysteine to the phenylalanine, the CDR3 is 14 residues long. Of all the DNA, just the CDR3 is kept, 42 bases in frame from base 1. Unmatched junction bases come to 8, with V trimmed by 4 bases and J by 5 bases. Reading the germline V gene gives CDR1 MGHRA and CDR2 YSYEKL. In this sample, this clone turned up once. Its target antigen remains unknown. Per-base quality was not reported, and no clone a single base away is much larger than it. Collaborating institutions collected whole blood in K2EDTA tubes following their own protocols. For TCRbeta analysis, collaborators shipped samples as frozen whole blood, isolated PBMCs, or DNA extracted from either of those sample types.

The sequence was obtained from a woman aged 60 to 75 with acute or convalescent COVID-19. Source material: peripheral blood. Recombination joined TRBV4-1 with TRBJ2-7, with 7 bases matching TRBD1. The DNA sequence is TGCGCCAGCAGCCCATCGACAGGGAGAGACGAGCAGTACTTC. Its translation reads: CASSPSTGRDEQYF.